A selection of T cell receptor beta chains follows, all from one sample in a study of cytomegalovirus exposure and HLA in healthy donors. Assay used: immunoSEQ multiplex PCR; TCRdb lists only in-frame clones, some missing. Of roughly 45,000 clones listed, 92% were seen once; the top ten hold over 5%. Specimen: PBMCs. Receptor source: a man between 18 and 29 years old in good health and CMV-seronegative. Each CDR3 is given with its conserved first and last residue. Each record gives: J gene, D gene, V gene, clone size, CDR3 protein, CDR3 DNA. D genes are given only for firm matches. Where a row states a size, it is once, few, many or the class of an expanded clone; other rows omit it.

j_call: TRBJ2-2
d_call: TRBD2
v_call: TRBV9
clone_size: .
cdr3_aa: CASSVALAGGHGTGELFF
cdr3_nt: TGTGCCAGCAGCGTAGCACTAGCGGGGGGGCATGGCACCGGGGAGCTGTTTTTT

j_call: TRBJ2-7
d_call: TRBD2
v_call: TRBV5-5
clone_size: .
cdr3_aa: CASSAGLAGLYEQYF
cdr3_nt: TGTGCCAGCAGCGCGGGACTAGCGGGATTATACGAGCAGTACTTC

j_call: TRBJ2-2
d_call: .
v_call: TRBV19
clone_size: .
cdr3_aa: CASSIGTAGTGELFF
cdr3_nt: TGTGCCAGTAGTATAGGGACAGCTGGCACCGGGGAGCTGTTTTTT

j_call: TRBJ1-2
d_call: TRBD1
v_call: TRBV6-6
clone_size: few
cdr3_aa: CASSGQVLYGYTF
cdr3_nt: TGTGCCAGCAGTGGACAGGTTTTATATGGCTACACCTTC

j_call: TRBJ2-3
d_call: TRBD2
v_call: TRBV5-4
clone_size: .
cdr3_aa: CASSLIGTSGTDTQYF
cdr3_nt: TGTGCCAGCAGCTTGATAGGGACTAGCGGAACAGATACGCAGTATTTT

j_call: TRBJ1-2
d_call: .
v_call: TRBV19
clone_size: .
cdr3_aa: CASSKSTASYGYTF
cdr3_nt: TGTGCCAGTAGTAAATCGACAGCTAGCTATGGCTACACCTTC

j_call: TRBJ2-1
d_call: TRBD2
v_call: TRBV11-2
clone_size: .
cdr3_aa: CASSLEGLAGGFNDNEQFF
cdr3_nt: TGTGCCAGCAGCTTAGAAGGACTAGCGGGGGGGTTTAATGACAATGAGCAGTTCTTC

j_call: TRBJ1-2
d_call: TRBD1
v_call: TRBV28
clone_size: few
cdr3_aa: CASSPTPRTGDGGYTF
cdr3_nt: TGTGCCAGCAGTCCAACTCCCCGGACAGGGGATGGAGGCTACACCTTC

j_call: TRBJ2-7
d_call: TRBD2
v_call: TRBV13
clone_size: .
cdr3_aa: CASRKAGRYEQYF
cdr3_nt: TGTGCCAGCAGGAAAGCGGGGAGATACGAGCAGTACTTC

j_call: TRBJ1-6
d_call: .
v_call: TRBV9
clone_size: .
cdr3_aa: CASSVGPTGMDSPLHF
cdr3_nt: TGTGCCAGCAGCGTAGGACCCACGGGGATGGATTCACCCCTCCACTTT

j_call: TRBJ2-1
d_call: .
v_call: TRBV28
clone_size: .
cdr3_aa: CASTLTGTLHEQFF
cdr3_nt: TGTGCCAGCACCCTTACCGGGACTTTACATGAGCAGTTCTTC

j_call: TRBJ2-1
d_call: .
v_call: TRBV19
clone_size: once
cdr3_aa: CASSIAFVTYNEQFF
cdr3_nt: TGTGCCAGTAGTATAGCTTTCGTTACCTACAATGAGCAGTTCTTC

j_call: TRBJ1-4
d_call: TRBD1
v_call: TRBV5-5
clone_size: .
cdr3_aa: CASSSQGGQGVEKLFF
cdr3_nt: TGTGCCAGCAGCTCACAAGGGGGACAGGGGGTTGAAAAACTGTTTTTT

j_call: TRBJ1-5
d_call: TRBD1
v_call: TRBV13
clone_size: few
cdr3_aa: CASSLRQGDQPQHF
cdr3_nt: TGTGCCAGCAGCTTACGACAGGGCGATCAGCCCCAGCATTTT

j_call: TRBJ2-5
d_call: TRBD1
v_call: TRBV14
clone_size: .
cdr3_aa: CASSLIPGQGLETQYF
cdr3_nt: TGTGCCAGCAGCCTCATTCCGGGACAGGGGTTAGAGACCCAGTACTTC

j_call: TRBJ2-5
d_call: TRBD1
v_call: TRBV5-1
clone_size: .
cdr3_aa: CASSLDVAGGIETQYF
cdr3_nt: TGCGCCAGCAGCTTGGATGTGGCAGGGGGAATTGAGACCCAGTACTTC

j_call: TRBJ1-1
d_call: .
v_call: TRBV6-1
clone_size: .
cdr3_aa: CASSEVGVSTEAFF
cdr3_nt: TGTGCCAGCAGTGAAGTAGGGGTCAGCACTGAAGCTTTCTTT

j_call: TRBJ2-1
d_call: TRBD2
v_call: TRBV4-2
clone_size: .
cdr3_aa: CASSLVSGSWDEQFF
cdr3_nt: TGTGCCAGCAGCTTGGTAAGCGGGAGTTGGGATGAGCAGTTCTTC